Shown below are 5 T cell receptor beta chains from a single sample sequenced in a study of shared clonotypes between healthy human individuals. Assay: immunoSEQ multiplex PCR; the TCRdb copy retains only in-frame clones and omits some. The sample has roughly 2 million clones, approximately 95% seen once; the top ten hold about 0.13%. Specimen: naive CD4+ T cells sorted from blood. Subset in this sample: CD45RA+ positively selected. The receptors here all came from a man younger than 30 in good health.

In regard to this clone: One end of the junction varies from germline; a read error may be responsible. This chain joins TRBV7-7 and TRBJ2-1; D is possibly TRBD2 (6 bases). Per the germline V gene, CDR1 is SSHAT and CDR2 is FNYEAQ (reference sequence). This CDR3 comprises 15 residues. CDR3 DNA: TGTGCTAGCAGCCCAGGGCCCAGGAGGGACAATGAGCAGTTCTTC. Its translation: CASSPGPRRDNEQFF.

This clone was found once. The genes are TRBV7-9 and TRBJ2-6, with a tentative D call TRBD2 (6 bases). The CDR3 extends over 18 amino acids. Deletions cut 5 bases from V and 0 bases from J, with 17 bases between. Germline values: CDR1 SEHNR, CDR2 FQNEAQ (reference sequence). CDR3 coding DNA: TGTGCCAGCAGCCTTTGGGACGGGAGCCACTCTGGGGCCAACGTCCTGACTTTC. Residues: CASSLWDGSHSGANVLTF.

V is TRBV5-1 and J is TRBJ1-1; no clear D gene. Per germline, CDR1 SGHRS and CDR2 YFSETQ. The CDR3 loop spans 16 amino acids. V was cut by 0 bases and J by 1 base, with 13 bases left in between. CDR3 sequence (DNA): TGCGCCAGCAGCTTGGCAGGTAAATGGCCGAACACTGAAGCTTTCTTT. Its protein product is CASSLAGKWPNTEAFF.

The chain couples TRBV7-9 to TRBJ2-7; 8 nucleotides align to TRBD1. V was pared by 5 bases and J by 5 bases, with 5 bases of the junction left unmatched. This CDR3 has 13 residues. Germline values: CDR1 SEHNR, CDR2 FQNEAQ (reference sequence). As DNA, the CDR3 is TGTGCCAGCAGCCTGACAGGGGAAAACGAGCAGTACTTC. It encodes CASSLTGENEQYF. The full variable domain, rest sourced from reference TRBV7-9 and TRBJ2-7, is DTGVSQNPRHKITKRGQNVTFRCDPISEHNRLYWYRQTLGQGPEFLTYFQNEAQLEKSRLLSDRFSAERPKGSFSTLEIQRTEQGDSAMYLCASSLTGENEQYFGPGTRLTVT.

The V and J genes are TRBV27 and TRBJ1-4; D uncertain. Trimming removed 4 bases from V and 3 bases from J, with 9 bases in between. The CDR3 consists of 14 residues. CDR1 is MNHEY, CDR2 SMNVEV, per germline (reference sequence). The CDR3 sequence is CASSSGLANEKLFF. The CDR3 region has the DNA TGTGCCAGCAGTTCGGGGTTAGCTAATGAAAAACTGTTTTTT.